The 10 T cell receptor beta chains below all came from one sample that was sequenced in a study of T cells in Graves' hyperthyroidism and ophthalmopathy. Amplified regions were TCR beta CDR3 sequences from RNA transcripts. First-round RT-PCR of the TCR CDR3 relied on the HTBI primer set. TCRdb re-analysed the multiplex PCR reads in MiXCR, keeping a single row per CDR3 protein. The table has about 510,000 distinct CDR3 sequences, about 14% seen once. The sample comprised blood. The receptors were sampled from a woman between 40 and 50 years old with Graves' hyperthyroidism.

This clonotype has at least ten counts. The gene calls are TRBV28 and TRBJ2-1; either TRBD1 or TRBD2 may fit D (5 bases each). CDR1 is MDHEN and CDR2 is SYDVKM in the germline V gene. V shed 7 bases and J shed 7 bases, with 26 bases lying between them. The CDR3 runs 17 residues. The CDR3 DNA sequence: TGTGCCAGCAAAAACGGGATGGGAGACTTGGGGGATAATGAGCAGTTCTTC. Protein product: CASKNGMGDLGDNEQFF.

A word on this clonotype: It is likely a read error, because the conserved phenylalanine at the end of the CDR3 is missing. CDR3 protein: CASRLGAGELFL. The CDR3 DNA reads TGTGCCAGCAGGTTAGGAGCCGGGGAGCTGTTTCTT. The rearrangement joins TRBV28 to TRBJ2-2, with D hard to call. There are 12 residues in the CDR3. Germline-derived CDR1 and CDR2 are MDHEN and SYDVKM. The V end lost 6 bases, the J end lost 6 bases, and 8 bases lay between the germline ends.

This clonotype was counted between two and nine times. The chain recombines TRBV18 with TRBJ2-2; TRBD1 might be the D (5 bases). CDR1 is KGHSH, CDR2 LQKENI, per germline. V was trimmed by 3 bases and J by 3 bases, leaving 17 bases between them. CDR3 size: 17 residues. The CDR3: CASSPSLWQGDTGELFF. In DNA form, the CDR3 reads TGTGCCAGCTCACCGAGTTTATGGCAGGGCGACACCGGGGAGCTGTTTTTT.

The table lists this clonotype with a few counts. J is TRBJ1-1 and V is TRBV27; D perhaps matches TRBD1 (5 bases). Germline V gene data show CDR1 as MNHEY and CDR2 as SMNVEV (reference sequence). The V and J ends lost 10 bases and 3 bases respectively, with 15 bases between them. This CDR3 is built from 13 residues. CDR3 in DNA: TGTGCCACCCGTTCCGGGGCATACACTGAAGCTTTCTTT. Translation gives CATRSGAYTEAFF.

This clonotype appeared many times. The V gene is TRBV5-1, the J gene TRBJ1-4; 9 bases map to TRBD1. The CDR3 is made up of 14 amino acids. J gave up 8 bases and V 5 bases, and 7 bases lay outside the gene matches. Germline CDR1 SGHRS, CDR2 YFSETQ. The CDR3 bases are TGCGCCAGCAGAGACGGACAGGGGAGCGAAAAACTGTTTTTT. This translates into CASRDGQGSEKLFF. The variable domain in full, with the rest retrieved from reference TRBV5-1 and TRBJ1-4, is KAGVTQTPRYLIKTRGQQVTLSCSPISGHRSVSWYQQTPGQGLQFLFEYFSETQRNKGNFPGRFSGRQFSNSRSEMNVSTLELGDSALYLCASRDGQGSEKLFFGSGTQLSVL.

Remarks on this clonotype: Possible read error: a much larger clone is one base away. The rearrangement uses TRBV30 and TRBJ2-1; possible D gene TRBD1, 6 bases. V lost 5 bases, J lost 9 bases, and 17 bases lay in between. The CDR3 loop spans 13 amino acids. CDR1 and CDR2 from the germline V gene are GTSNPN and SVGIG (reference sequence). CDR3 sequence: CAWGRSGAGEQFF. The CDR3 nucleotides read TGTGCCTGGGGTAGGTCAGGGGCCGGTGAGCAGTTCTTC. Filled out from reference TRBV30 and TRBJ2-1, the complete variable domain reads SQTIHQWPATLVQPVGSPLSLECTVEGTSNPNLYWYRQAAGRGLQLLFYSVGIGQISSEVPQNLSASRPQDRQFILSSKKLLLSDSGFYLCAWGRSGAGEQFFGPGTRLTVL.

This clonotype was counted a few times. The rearrangement uses TRBV20-1 and TRBJ1-5, with D maybe TRBD1 (5 bases). The V gene's germline CDR1 is DFQATT and CDR2 SNEGSKA (reference sequence). CDR3 length equals 14 residues. The ends were cut back, 6 bases at V and 2 bases at J, with 14 bases in the middle. This CDR3 is CSAHPTGRNQPQHF. CDR3 sequence (DNA): TGCAGTGCACACCCTACAGGTCGCAATCAGCCCCAGCATTTT.

As regards this clonotype: This may come from a read error, since a much larger clone is one base off. The V and J genes are TRBV2 and TRBJ1-1, with a tentative D call TRBD1 (5 bases). Germline CDR1 is SNHLY and CDR2 is FYNNEI. Trimming pared 11 bases from V and 2 bases from J, leaving 15 bases between. The CDR3 totals 13 residues. Written as DNA, the CDR3 is TGTGCCGCCAACGGGGCAGGAAACACTGAAGCTTTCTTT. This encodes CAANGAGNTEAFF.

The rearrangement links TRBV20-1 to TRBJ2-1, with 16 bases matching TRBD2. Germline V lookup: CDR1 DFQATT, CDR2 SNEGSKA (reference sequence). This CDR3 is built from 18 residues. The J segment lost 0 bases and the V segment lost 4 bases, leaving 6 bases of the junction unmatched. The CDR3 is CSAIGTSGRAGSYNEQFF. The CDR3, as DNA: TGCAGTGCTATCGGGACTAGCGGGAGGGCCGGCTCCTACAATGAGCAGTTCTTC.

The sample holds a few counts of this clonotype. V and J are TRBV12-3 or TRBV12-4 and TRBJ1-6; tentative D call: TRBD1 (5 bases). This CDR3 is 16 amino acids long. V lost 0 bases to trimming and J lost 4 bases, with 10 bases between them. The CDR3 region is CASSLATQGYNSPLHF. The CDR3 nucleotides are TGTGCCAGCAGTTTAGCGACCCAGGGATATAATTCACCCCTCCACTTT.